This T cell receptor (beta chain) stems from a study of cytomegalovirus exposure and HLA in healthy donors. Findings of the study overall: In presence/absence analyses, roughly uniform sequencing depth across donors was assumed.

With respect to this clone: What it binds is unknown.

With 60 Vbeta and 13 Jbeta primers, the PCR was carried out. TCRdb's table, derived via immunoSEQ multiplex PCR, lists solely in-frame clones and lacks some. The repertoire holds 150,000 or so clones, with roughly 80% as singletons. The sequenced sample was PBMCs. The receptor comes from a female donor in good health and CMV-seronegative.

The CDR3 DNA is TGTGCCAGCAGTGATTCATATGGGGGGGCTACTCAGCCCCAGCATTTT. Amino acid sequence: CASSDSYGGATQPQHF. V usage is TRBV25-1 and J usage is TRBJ1-5; TRBD1 is a possible D gene (6 bases). The V gene lost 3 bases and the J gene lost 6 bases, with 18 bases spanning the gap. Germline CDR1 MGHDK, CDR2 SYGVNS. The CDR3 length is 16 residues.